This TCR beta chain came from a study of control samples from healthy donors and cancer patients. Only in-frame clones appear in the TCRdb table, and some are missing; sequencing was by immunoSEQ multiplex PCR. The data hold 150,000 to 200,000 clones, with approximately 92% observed a single time. Germline assignment: CDR1 LNHNV and CDR2 YYDKDF (reference sequence). The CDR3 has 15 amino acids. The ends were cut back, 4 bases at V and 8 bases at J, with 15 bases in the middle. The specimen sequenced was blood. This sequence originates from a man between 18 and 35 years old in good health. This chain joins TRBV15 and TRBJ1-6; D gene ambiguous. The CDR3 sequence is CATSISGRMDSPLHF. Written as DNA, the CDR3 is TGTGCCACCAGCATATCGGGAAGGATGGATTCACCCCTCCACTTT.